The 31 T cell receptor beta chains given below trace back to one sample, sequenced in a study of blood T cell repertoires in COVID-19 (dated by TCRdb to 2020 to 2022). Receptor libraries were prepared by the immunoSEQ multiplex PCR assay. Held by TCRdb, this immuneACCESS table contains in-frame sequences only and omits some clones. Under half of the omission traces to an unresolved V gene where checked; the cause of the rest is unknown. Here the sample has 200,000 to 250,000 clones; nearly 90% occur a single time. The ten largest make up around 12% of the sample. Sequenced material: peripheral blood. These receptors were collected from a woman between 18 and 30 years old who had recovered from COVID-19.

V usage is TRBV30 and J usage is TRBJ1-2, with unresolved D. This CDR3 contains 13 residues. V was clipped by 2 bases and J by 2 bases, with 9 bases between them. Germline lookup yields CDR1 GTSNPN and CDR2 SVGIG (reference sequence). The CDR3 protein is CAWSMGGNYGYTF. As DNA, the CDR3 is TGTGCCTGGAGTATGGGCGGGAACTATGGCTACACCTTC.

This chain connects TRBV7-9 to TRBJ2-1; TRBD2 agrees at 12 bases. Trimming took 8 bases from V and 4 from J; bases not matched to a gene: 6. Germline values: CDR1 SEHNR, CDR2 FQNEAQ (reference sequence). The CDR3 totals 15 residues. In nucleotides, the CDR3 is TGTGCCAGCGCGGGACTAGCGGGCCCTTACAATGAGCAGTTCTTC. This translates into CASAGLAGPYNEQFF. The full variable domain, its missing parts supplied by reference TRBV7-9 and TRBJ2-1, is DTGVSQNPRHKITKRGQNVTFRCDPISEHNRLYWYRQTLGQGPEFLTYFQNEAQLEKSRLLSDRFSAERPKGSFSTLEIQRTEQGDSAMYLCASAGLAGPYNEQFFGPGTRLTVL.

V and J are TRBV24-1 and TRBJ2-1; maybe TRBD2 (7 bases). The V end lost 12 bases, the J end lost 0 bases, and 17 bases lay between the germline ends. The germline CDR1 and CDR2 sequences are KGHDR and SFDVKD. The CDR3 has 15 residues. The CDR3 sequence: CASGGGGSSYNEQFF. CDR3 DNA sequence: TGTGCCTCCGGGGGAGGGGGTTCCTCCTACAATGAGCAGTTCTTC.

The chain is built from TRBV19 and TRBJ1-2, with D tentatively TRBD1 (6 bases). The CDR3 has 15 amino acids. CDR1 LNHDA and CDR2 SQIVND come from the germline V gene (reference sequence). Trimming took 4 bases from V and 8 from J, leaving 20 bases between them. The CDR3 protein is CASSRPYRALGGYTF. The DNA for the CDR3 is TGTGCCAGTAGTAGACCCTACAGGGCTCTAGGAGGCTACACCTTC.

As regards this clone: This specimen includes other DNA sequences encoding the same CDR3. This chain uses TRBV18 with TRBJ2-5, with 10 bases lining up with TRBD2. Germline CDR1 KGHSH, CDR2 LQKENI. The CDR3 length is 14 residues. The J segment lost 2 bases and the V segment lost 4 bases, leaving 1 base of the junction unmatched. The CDR3 region is CASSRTSGQETQYF. The CDR3 DNA sequence: TGTGCCAGCTCACGGACTAGCGGTCAAGAGACCCAGTACTTC.

The chain joins TRBV6-5 to TRBJ2-2; the D is unclear. Germline-derived CDR1 and CDR2 are MNHEY and SVGAGI. V was trimmed by 5 bases and J by 7 bases, leaving 11 bases between them. CDR3 length: 13 amino acids. In DNA form, the CDR3 reads TGTGCCAGCAGTCTCCTCCTCGGCGGGGAGCTGTTTTTT. Translating it yields CASSLLLGGELFF.

With respect to this clone: Additional DNA sequences in this sample encode the identical CDR3. V usage is TRBV4-2 and J usage is TRBJ2-7; 15 bases match TRBD2. This CDR3 is 20 amino acids long. Germline V CDR1 and CDR2: LGHNA, YNFKEQ. V lost 0 bases to trimming and J lost 3 bases; unmatched junction nucleotides: 12. This CDR3 reads CASSQDYGLAGGPWNYEQYF. CDR3 bases: TGTGCCAGCAGCCAAGATTATGGACTAGCGGGAGGGCCCTGGAACTACGAGCAGTACTTC.

J is TRBJ2-4 and V is TRBV12-3 or TRBV12-4; D not certain. CDR3 length: 12 amino acids. The V end was cut by 10 bases, the J end by 0 bases, with 7 bases between. CDR3: CAIIIAKNIQYF. The CDR3 nucleotides are TGTGCCATCATCATAGCCAAAAACATTCAGTACTTC.

The gene calls are TRBV9 and TRBJ2-6, with TRBD2 as a possible D gene (5 bases). V gave up 4 bases and J gave up 4 bases, with 15 bases separating them. The germline V gene has CDR1 SGDLS and CDR2 YYNGEE. The CDR3 contains 16 residues. The CDR3 sequence is CASSSYGRGGANVLTF. The CDR3 nucleotides read TGTGCCAGCAGCTCCTATGGTCGGGGAGGGGCCAACGTCCTGACTTTC.

The chain has TRBV21-1 and TRBJ2-5; the table's D gene call, TRBD1, was not cross checked with the DNA. TRBV21-1 has pseudogene status. There are 21 residues in the CDR3. DNA for the CDR3: TGTGCCAGCAGCCCAGGATACCCGGGCCACCCGAACTCTGGGACACAAGAGACCCAGTACTTC. Encoded protein: CASSPGYPGHPNSGTQETQYF.

This clone was observed a single time. The genes are TRBV11-2 and TRBJ2-6; the D gene is possibly TRBD2 (6 bases). Germline assignment: CDR1 SGHAT and CDR2 FQNNGV. Deletions cut 3 bases from V and 3 bases from J, with 9 bases between. The CDR3 is 15 residues long. The CDR3 DNA sequence: TGTGCCAGCAGCTTTTGGGGAGGTGGGGCCAACGTCCTGACTTTC. As protein: CASSFWGGGANVLTF.

This rearrangement joins TRBV2 to TRBJ2-5; TRBD1 agrees at 8 bases. The CDR3 has 15 amino acids. J gave up 2 bases and V 6 bases, and 8 bases lay outside the gene matches. Germline V gives CDR1 SNHLY, CDR2 FYNNEI. In nucleotides, the CDR3 is TGTGCCAGCAGCGCCCTGACAGGGGTACAAGAGACCCAGTACTTC. Its translation is CASSALTGVQETQYF.

J is TRBJ2-5 and V is TRBV3-1 (or the pseudogene TRBV3-2); 13 bases agree with TRBD2. V lost 0 bases to trimming and J lost 5 bases; unmatched junction nucleotides: 6. The germline CDR1 and CDR2 sequences are LGHDT and YNNKEL (reference sequence). The CDR3 is 17 amino acids. CDR3 DNA: TGTGCCAGCAGCCAAGAGTCTCCGGGACTAGCGGGGGAGACCCAGTACTTC. Amino acid sequence: CASSQESPGLAGETQYF.

The rearrangement links TRBV6-5 to TRBJ2-6, with D uncertain. The CDR3 totals 14 residues. V was clipped by 5 bases and J by 2 bases, with 7 bases between them. Germline V CDR1 and CDR2: MNHEY, SVGAGI. In DNA, the CDR3 is TGTGCCAGCAGTCTATTAGCTGGGGCCAACGTCCTGACTTTC. This sequence encodes CASSLLAGANVLTF.

V and J are TRBV5-6 and TRBJ2-7; TRBD1 matches at 7 bases. The CDR3 length is 14 residues. Germline values: CDR1 SGHDT, CDR2 YYEEEE. V lost 4 bases and J lost 2; bases outside the gene matches: 6. CDR3 protein: CASSIGTDTYEQYF. The CDR3 coding sequence is TGTGCCAGCAGCATAGGGACAGATACCTACGAGCAGTACTTC. Combining the CDR3 with reference TRBV5-6 and TRBJ2-7 gives the whole variable domain DAGVTQSPTHLIKTRGQQVTLRCSPKSGHDTVSWYQQALGQGPQFIFQYYEEEERQRGNFPDRFSGHQFPNYSSELNVNALLLGDSALYLCASSIGTDTYEQYFGPGTRLTVT.

This clone was detected only once. This chain joins TRBV24-1 and TRBJ1-3, with D possibly TRBD1 on 5 matching bases. The germline V and J ends were trimmed by 3 bases and 7 bases, with 12 bases remaining between them. From germline, CDR1 is KGHDR and CDR2 SFDVKD. CDR3 size: 14 residues. The DNA of the CDR3 is TGTGCCACCAGTGATATACAGGAGTCGAACACCATATATTTT. It specifies CATSDIQESNTIYF.

The V call is TRBV4-1, the J call TRBJ2-1, with 11 bases lining up with TRBD2. Germline-derived CDR1 and CDR2 are MGHRA and YSYEKL. V was clipped by 0 bases and J by 14 bases; unmatched bases: 6. The CDR3 covers 14 residues. This CDR3 is CASSQEGVAGGKFF. For the CDR3, the DNA is TGCGCCAGCAGCCAAGAAGGCGTAGCGGGAGGGAAGTTCTTC.

The rearrangement joins TRBV5-1 to TRBJ1-3; the match to TRBD1 covers 7 bases. The CDR3 extends over 16 amino acids. Germline CDR1 is SGHRS and CDR2 is YFSETQ. The V gene end was trimmed by 2 bases and the J gene end by 0 bases; junction bases not matched to a gene: 5. The CDR3 coding sequence is TGCGCCAGCAGCTTTACAGGGGTCGACTCTGGAAACACCATATATTTT. This translates into CASSFTGVDSGNTIYF. The variable domain in full, with the rest retrieved from reference TRBV5-1 and TRBJ1-3, is KAGVTQTPRYLIKTRGQQVTLSCSPISGHRSVSWYQQTPGQGLQFLFEYFSETQRNKGNFPGRFSGRQFSNSRSEMNVSTLELGDSALYLCASSFTGVDSGNTIYFGEGSWLTVV.

The CDR3 coding sequence is TGTGCCAGCAGTTCTCACCCGGGACAGGGGGCCTCCAATGAGCAGTTCTTC. It specifies CASSSHPGQGASNEQFF. The chain links TRBV27 to TRBJ2-1; 12 nucleotides line up with TRBD1. The germline gives CDR1 MNHEY, CDR2 SMNVEV (reference sequence). This CDR3 has 17 residues. The trim removed 4 bases at V and 6 bases at J, leaving 10 bases unmatched.

The chain employs TRBV4-1 and TRBJ1-1; D might be TRBD1 (6 bases). With 4 bases removed from V and 9 bases from J, the gap between germline ends came to 18 bases. Per the germline V gene, CDR1 is MGHRA and CDR2 is YSYEKL. CDR3 length: 14 residues. CDR3 sequence (DNA): TGCGCCAGCAGCCCGGCGGGGGGCCCGACCCAAGCTTTCTTT. Encoded protein: CASSPAGGPTQAFF.

The gene calls are TRBV5-6 and TRBJ2-7, with 14 bases fitting TRBD2. Germline loops: CDR1 SGHDT, CDR2 YYEEEE. The CDR3 loop spans 17 amino acids. V gave up 4 bases and J gave up 6 bases; unmatched junction bases: 12. CDR3 bases: TGTGCCAGCAGCCCTGGGACTAGCGGGAGTAAGCCCCGCGAGCAGTACTTC. Translation: CASSPGTSGSKPREQYF. Complete variable domain (other parts from reference TRBV5-6 and TRBJ2-7): DAGVTQSPTHLIKTRGQQVTLRCSPKSGHDTVSWYQQALGQGPQFIFQYYEEEERQRGNFPDRFSGHQFPNYSSELNVNALLLGDSALYLCASSPGTSGSKPREQYFGPGTRLTVT.

This clone occurred once. The genes are TRBV27 and TRBJ2-1; 8 bases match TRBD1. The CDR3 extends over 15 amino acids. The germline V gene encodes CDR1 MNHEY and CDR2 SMNVEV (reference sequence). After removal of 3 bases from V and 5 bases from J, the junction contained 6 bases not matched to a gene. CDR3 amino acids: CASSLGQVYNNEQFF. In DNA, the CDR3 is TGTGCCAGCAGTTTGGGACAGGTTTACAACAATGAGCAGTTCTTC.

This chain joins TRBV12-3 or TRBV12-4 and TRBJ1-2, with unresolved D. This CDR3 has 12 amino acids. Trimming took 5 bases from V and 7 from J, leaving 11 bases between them. The CDR3 DNA sequence: TGTGCCAGCAGTATCTGGGAGAGTGGCTACACCTTC. Translating it yields CASSIWESGYTF.

V is TRBV5-1 and J is TRBJ1-3; D is unresolved. In germline, CDR1 is SGHRS, CDR2 YFSETQ. CDR3 size: 15 residues. V shed 0 bases and J shed 0 bases, with 7 bases lying between them. The CDR3 reads CASSLVPVSGNTIYF. CDR3 nucleotides: TGCGCCAGCAGCTTGGTGCCAGTCTCTGGAAACACCATATATTTT.

The chain couples TRBV18 to TRBJ2-7, with 9 positions matching TRBD1. The CDR3 runs to 18 residues. With 3 bases clipped from V and 2 bases from J, the junction kept 14 bases outside the gene matches. Germline V gene lookup returns CDR1 KGHSH and CDR2 LQKENI. The CDR3 reads CASSPSDRGPLPPYEQYF. The CDR3 region has the DNA TGTGCCAGCTCACCCTCGGACAGGGGACCTCTACCTCCCTACGAGCAGTACTTC.

Only a few counts were recorded for this clone. The chain joins TRBV4-1 to TRBJ2-1; 7 nucleotides align to TRBD2. Losses at the gene ends were 3 bases for V and 4 bases for J; bases not matched to a gene: 9. CDR3 length: 16 residues. Germline CDR1 and CDR2: MGHRA and YSYEKL. Here the CDR3 DNA reads TGCGCCAGCAGCCAGAGCAGACTAGCAGATTACAATGAGCAGTTCTTC. It yields the protein CASSQSRLADYNEQFF.

The chain recombines TRBV9 with TRBJ2-7; tentative D call: TRBD1 (6 bases). Germline values: CDR1 SGDLS, CDR2 YYNGEE. The CDR3 length is 14 residues. The V gene lost 3 bases and the J gene lost 6 bases, with 16 bases spanning the gap. The chain's CDR3 is CASSAGQLLGEQYF. The CDR3 bases are TGTGCCAGCAGCGCTGGACAGCTGCTCGGCGAGCAGTACTTC. Full variable domain (rest looked up from reference TRBV9 and TRBJ2-7): DSGVTQTPKHLITATGQRVTLRCSPRSGDLSVYWYQQSLDQGLQFLIQYYNGEERAKGNILERFSAQQFPDLHSELNLSSLELGDSALYFCASSAGQLLGEQYFGPGTRLTVT.

This rearrangement joins TRBV19 to TRBJ1-1; D gene ambiguous. Looked up from germline, CDR1 is LNHDA and CDR2 is SQIVND (reference sequence). V dropped 4 bases and J dropped 5 bases, with 8 bases sitting between them. This CDR3 comprises 12 residues. The DNA of the CDR3 is TGTGCCAGTAGTACACCCTATACTGAAGCTTTCTTT. Amino acids: CASSTPYTEAFF. Based on the CDR3 plus reference TRBV19 and TRBJ1-1, the full variable domain is DGGITQSPKYLFRKEGQNVTLSCEQNLNHDAMYWYRQDPGQGLRLIYYSQIVNDFQKGDIAEGYSVSREKKESFPLTVTSAQKNPTAFYLCASSTPYTEAFFGQGTRLTVV.

This clone was detected a few times. V gene TRBV6-4 combines with J gene TRBJ1-2, with D hard to call. The CDR3 is 13 amino acids. V was trimmed by 5 bases and J by 3 bases, leaving 10 bases between them. Germline V gene data show CDR1 as MRHNA and CDR2 as SNTAGT. CDR3: CASSQGSDYGYTF. CDR3 nucleotide sequence: TGTGCCAGCAGTCAAGGGAGTGACTATGGCTACACCTTC.

In this sample, this clone turned up once. The rearrangement links TRBV2 to TRBJ1-5; possible D gene TRBD1, 5 bases. Germline CDR1 is SNHLY and CDR2 is FYNNEI. The CDR3 has 14 amino acids. V was trimmed by 3 bases and J by 7 bases, leaving 13 bases between them. Here the CDR3 DNA reads TGTGCCAGCAGTGACCAGGGAAAAGGACAGCCCCAGCATTTT. It yields the protein CASSDQGKGQPQHF.

This clone came up many times. The chain carries TRBV6-1 and TRBJ1-5; D might be TRBD1 (6 bases). V was cut by 3 bases and J by 0 bases, with 9 bases left in between. Germline V gives CDR1 MNHNS, CDR2 SASEGT. There are 15 residues in the CDR3. In DNA, the CDR3 is TGTGCCAGCAGTGATCAGGGGACTAGCAATCAGCCCCAGCATTTT. This encodes CASSDQGTSNQPQHF.